This T cell receptor beta chain derives from a study of cytomegalovirus exposure and HLA in healthy donors. Study results and limitations: The study recorded 164 TCR beta chains that were cytomegalovirus-associated.

As to this clone: Its cognate antigen is unknown.

This CDR3 has 11 residues. Germline V gives CDR1 DFQATT, CDR2 SNEGSKA (reference sequence). V lost 6 bases and J 6 bases, leaving 12 bases between the germline ends. This table comes from immunoSEQ multiplex PCR, and its TCRdb copy is limited to in-frame clones, with some not included. Of over 75,000 clones listed, under 95% are singletons. Material: PBMCs. The rearrangement uses TRBV20-1 and TRBJ2-7, with D perhaps TRBD1 (6 bases). The clonotype originates from a man aged 30 to 45 in good health and CMV-seronegative. CDR3 in amino acids: CSANEGGEQYF. CDR3 DNA sequence: TGCAGTGCCAACGAAGGGGGCGAGCAGTACTTC.